One T cell receptor beta chain is described in this entry. Its matching antigen is unknown. Here immunoSEQ multiplex PCR was the method, and the copy in TCRdb shows in-frame clones only, minus some. This sample yields about 170,000 clones, of which 90% are seen a single time; about 1.6% belongs to the top ten. V gave up 1 base and J gave up 3 bases, with 7 bases separating them. Germline V gives CDR1 MNHNS, CDR2 SASEGT. This CDR3 has 14 residues. The data stem from a study of T cell responses to AZD1222 COVID-19 vaccine. About the research overall: Second-dose recipients at about 4 or about 12 weeks were treated as one pooled group.

Study-wide results and caveats: The repertoires were collected only after the peak T cell response. Clonal diversity may have been underestimated, and the donors were mostly white British, with more females than males. Two AZD1222 administrations were followed by greater Spike-specific TCR breadth and depth.

The sequences come from peripheral blood, collected on day 0 of AZD1222 vaccination. The gene calls are TRBV6-1 and TRBJ1-5; D is ambiguous. The receptor was derived from an adult in good health. CDR3 sequence: CASSEVPLNQPQHF. The CDR3 bases are TGTGCCAGCAGTGAAGTCCCGCTCAATCAGCCCCAGCATTTT.